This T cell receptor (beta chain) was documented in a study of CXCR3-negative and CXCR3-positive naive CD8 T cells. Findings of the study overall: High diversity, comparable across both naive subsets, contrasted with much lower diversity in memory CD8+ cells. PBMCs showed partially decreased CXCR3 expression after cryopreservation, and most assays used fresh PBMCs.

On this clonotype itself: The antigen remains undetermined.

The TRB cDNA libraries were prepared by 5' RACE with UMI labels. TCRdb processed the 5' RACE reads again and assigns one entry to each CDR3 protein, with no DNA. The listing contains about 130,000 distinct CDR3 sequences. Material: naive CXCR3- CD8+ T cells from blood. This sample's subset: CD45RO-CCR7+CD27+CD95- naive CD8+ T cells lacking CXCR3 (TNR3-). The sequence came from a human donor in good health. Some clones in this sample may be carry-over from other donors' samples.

The CDR3 is CASSLWFGTSGNEQYF. The rearrangement joins TRBV28 to TRBJ2-7; TCRdb's D call, TRBD2, is unchecked because there is no DNA. This CDR3 is built from 16 residues. The V gene's germline CDR1 is MDHEN and CDR2 SYDVKM.